This TCR beta chain was captured by sequencing in a study of blood T cell repertoires in COVID-19. About the study: From the United States, Italy and Spain came samples of acute and convalescent COVID-19.

V lost 1 base, J lost 0 bases, and 17 bases lay in between. The CDR3 totals 18 residues. From germline, CDR1 is ENHRY and CDR2 SYGVKD. Produced via immunoSEQ multiplex PCR; TCRdb's table is partial and in-frame only. This sample yields 150,000 to 200,000 clones, of which more than 65% are seen a single time; roughly a sixth belongs to the top ten. This TCR was recovered from a woman between 45 and 60 years old with acute COVID-19. The J gene is TRBJ2-3, the V gene TRBV10-3; D perhaps matches TRBD2 (6 bases). Sequenced material: PBMCs or T cells enriched from blood (not recorded which). The CDR3, as DNA: TGTGCCATCAGTGAGTTAAGTAGCGTAGCGGCTAGCACAGATACGCAGTATTTT. It codes for CAISELSSVAASTDTQYF.